This TCR beta chain was recovered during a study of post-analysis software for immune sequencing data. Study-wide points: Controls showed significantly higher normalized Chao1 diversity than did multiple sclerosis patients. Included in a set of five TRBV segments more frequent in patients than controls were TRBV5-6, TRBV5-1 and TRBV20-1. When the samples were clustered directly with F measure, those that had been prepared in the same batch showed strong co-clustering.

With 0 bases removed from V and 4 bases from J, the gap between germline ends came to 11 bases. The CDR3 contains 15 residues. Germline assignment: CDR1 SGHRS and CDR2 YFSETQ. Comment on this clonotype: The antigen remains unidentified.

Libraries were made from TCR beta cDNA, and they carried unique molecular identifiers. One entry per CDR3 protein, called by TCRdb with MiXCR from the PCR reads. The profile shows about 540,000 distinct CDR3 sequences, about a third of them singletons. Sequencing used blood. This chain connects TRBV5-1 to TRBJ1-3, with D possibly being TRBD1 (5 bases). The TCR originated in a girl between 2 and 17 years old with multiple sclerosis. CDR3 coding DNA: TGCGCCAGCAGCTTGGAGAATCAGGGCGGAAACACCATATATTTT. Translating gives CASSLENQGGNTIYF.